The TCR beta chain under discussion was sequenced for a study of cytomegalovirus exposure and HLA in healthy donors. Whole-study results and caveats: Cytomegalovirus status was reportedly diagnosed by the classifier with high sensitivity and specificity. The study had only CMV serostatus as immune exposure information.

60 Vbeta and 13 Jbeta primers were used in PCR. Libraries were prepared by immunoSEQ multiplex PCR; TCRdb keeps only in-frame clonotypes and omits some of them. Among about 140,000 clones listed, around 83% were seen once. The V gene lost 1 base and the J gene lost 3 bases, with 7 bases spanning the gap. From germline, CDR1 is SGHNT and CDR2 YYREEE (reference sequence). CDR3 size: 13 residues. Worth noting for this clone: Its antigen is as yet unknown.

This sequence joins TRBV5-4 and TRBJ1-2; the D gene is possibly TRBD1 (6 bases). The sample comprised PBMCs. This sequence originates from a woman between 50 and 59 years old in good health and CMV-seropositive. The CDR3, as DNA: TGTGCCAGCAGCTTGTCAGGGGACTATGGCTACACCTTC. This codes for CASSLSGDYGYTF.